This T cell receptor beta chain was observed in a study of blood T cell repertoires in COVID-19. About the research overall: Some COVID-19 samples were acute and others convalescent; all came from the United States, Italy and Spain.

The CDR3 contains 15 residues. With V trimmed by 4 bases and J by 6 bases, 8 bases remained unmatched. The germline V gene encodes CDR1 SGHRS and CDR2 YFSETQ. Data came from immunoSEQ multiplex PCR; TCRdb stores just in-frame clones and leaves some out. Here the sample spans around 200,000 clones, nearly 90% being singletons. The receptor was isolated from a man over 45 with acute or convalescent COVID-19. This chain links TRBV5-1 with TRBJ1-5; TRBD1 matches at 9 bases. The material sequenced was peripheral blood. The CDR3 bases are TGCGCCAGCAGCCTCAATACAGGGGGCGGTCAGCCCCAGCATTTT. Translation gives CASSLNTGGGQPQHF.